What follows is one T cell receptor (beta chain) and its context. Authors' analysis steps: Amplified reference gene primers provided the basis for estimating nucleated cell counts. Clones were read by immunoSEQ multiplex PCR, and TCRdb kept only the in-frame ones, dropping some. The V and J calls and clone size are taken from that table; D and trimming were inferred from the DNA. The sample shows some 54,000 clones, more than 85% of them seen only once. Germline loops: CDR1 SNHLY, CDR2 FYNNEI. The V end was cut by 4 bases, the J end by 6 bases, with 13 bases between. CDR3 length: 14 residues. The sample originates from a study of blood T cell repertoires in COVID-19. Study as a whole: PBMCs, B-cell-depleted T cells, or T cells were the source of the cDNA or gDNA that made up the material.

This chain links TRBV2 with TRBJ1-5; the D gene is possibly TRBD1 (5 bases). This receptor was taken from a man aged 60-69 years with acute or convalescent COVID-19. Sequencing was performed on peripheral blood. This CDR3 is CASSARQTSQPQHF. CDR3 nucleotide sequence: TGTGCCAGCAGTGCCCGACAGACCTCTCAGCCCCAGCATTTT. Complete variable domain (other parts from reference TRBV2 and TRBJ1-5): EPEVTQTPSHQVTQMGQEVILRCVPISNHLYFYWYRQILGQKVEFLVSFYNNEISEKSEIFDDQFSVERPDGSNFTLKIRSTKLEDSAMYFCASSARQTSQPQHFGDGTRLSIL.